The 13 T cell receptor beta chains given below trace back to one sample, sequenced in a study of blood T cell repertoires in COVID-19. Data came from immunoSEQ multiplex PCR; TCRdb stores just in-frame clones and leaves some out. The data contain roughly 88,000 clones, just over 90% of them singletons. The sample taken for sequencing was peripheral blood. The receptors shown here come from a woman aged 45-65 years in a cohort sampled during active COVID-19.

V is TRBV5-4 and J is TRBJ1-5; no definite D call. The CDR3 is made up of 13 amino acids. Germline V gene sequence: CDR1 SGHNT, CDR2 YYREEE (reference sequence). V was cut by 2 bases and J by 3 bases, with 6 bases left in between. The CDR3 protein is CASSFGSNQPQHF. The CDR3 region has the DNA TGTGCCAGCAGCTTCGGTTCCAATCAGCCCCAGCATTTT.

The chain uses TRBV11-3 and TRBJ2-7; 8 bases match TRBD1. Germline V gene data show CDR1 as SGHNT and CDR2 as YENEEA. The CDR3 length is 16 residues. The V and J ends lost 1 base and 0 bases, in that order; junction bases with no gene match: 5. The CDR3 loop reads CASSLGGTGSSYEQYF. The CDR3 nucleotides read TGTGCCAGCAGCTTAGGGGGGACAGGTTCCTCCTACGAGCAGTACTTC.

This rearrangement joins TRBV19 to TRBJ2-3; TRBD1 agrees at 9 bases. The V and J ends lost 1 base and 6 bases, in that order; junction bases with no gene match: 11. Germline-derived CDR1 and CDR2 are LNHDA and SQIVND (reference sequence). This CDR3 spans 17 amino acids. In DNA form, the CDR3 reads TGTGCCAGTAGTATAGGGACAGGGGATCCCAGACGGGATACGCAGTATTTT. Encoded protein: CASSIGTGDPRRDTQYF.

The CDR3 nucleotides read TGTGCCAGCAGCCCCCGTCAAGGGGTCATCGACGAGCAGTACTTC. Amino acids: CASSPRQGVIDEQYF. This chain connects TRBV9 to TRBJ2-7; TRBD1 might be the D (5 bases). This CDR3 is 15 amino acids long. Per the germline V gene, CDR1 is SGDLS and CDR2 is YYNGEE. Trimming shortened V by 4 bases and J by 5 bases, and 19 bases separated the two germline ends.

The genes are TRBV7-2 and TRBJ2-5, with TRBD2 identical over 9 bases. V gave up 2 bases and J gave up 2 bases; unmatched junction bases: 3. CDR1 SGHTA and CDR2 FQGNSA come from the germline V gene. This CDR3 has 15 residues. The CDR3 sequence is CASSLLAGYQETQYF. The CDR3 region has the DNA TGTGCCAGCAGCTTACTAGCGGGATATCAAGAGACCCAGTACTTC.

For the CDR3, the DNA is TGTGCCAGCAGTTTCTTCCTGGGACAGGGATACTCTGGAAACACCATATATTTT. Its protein is CASSFFLGQGYSGNTIYF. This sequence joins TRBV28 and TRBJ1-3; 9 positions match TRBD1. Per germline, CDR1 MDHEN and CDR2 SYDVKM. Germline trimming cut 3 bases from V and 0 bases from J; bases unmatched to any gene: 9. This CDR3 contains 18 residues.

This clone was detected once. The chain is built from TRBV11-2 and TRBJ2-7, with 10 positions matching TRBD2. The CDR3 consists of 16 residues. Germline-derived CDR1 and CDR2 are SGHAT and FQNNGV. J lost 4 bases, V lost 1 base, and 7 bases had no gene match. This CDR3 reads CASSLGRLAGLYEQYF. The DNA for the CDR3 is TGTGCCAGCAGCTTAGGGAGACTAGCGGGTCTATACGAGCAGTACTTC.

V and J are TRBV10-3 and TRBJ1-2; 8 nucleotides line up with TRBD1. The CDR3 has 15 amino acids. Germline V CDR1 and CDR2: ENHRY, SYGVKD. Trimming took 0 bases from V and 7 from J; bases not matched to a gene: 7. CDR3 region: CAISESKAGGGGYTF. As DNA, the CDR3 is TGTGCCATCAGTGAGTCGAAGGCAGGGGGCGGTGGCTACACCTTC.

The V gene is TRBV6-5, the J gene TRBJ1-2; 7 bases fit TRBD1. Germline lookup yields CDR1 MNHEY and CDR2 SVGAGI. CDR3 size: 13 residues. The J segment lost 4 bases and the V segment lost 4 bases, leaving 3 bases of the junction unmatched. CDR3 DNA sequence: TGTGCCAGCAGTTCGGGACAGAGCTATGGCTACACCTTC. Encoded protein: CASSSGQSYGYTF.

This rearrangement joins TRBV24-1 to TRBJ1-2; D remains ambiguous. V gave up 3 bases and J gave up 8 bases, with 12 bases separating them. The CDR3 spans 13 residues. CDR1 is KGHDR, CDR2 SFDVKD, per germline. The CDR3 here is CATSDPPGVGYTF. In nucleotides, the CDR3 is TGTGCCACCAGTGATCCCCCCGGGGTCGGCTACACCTTC.

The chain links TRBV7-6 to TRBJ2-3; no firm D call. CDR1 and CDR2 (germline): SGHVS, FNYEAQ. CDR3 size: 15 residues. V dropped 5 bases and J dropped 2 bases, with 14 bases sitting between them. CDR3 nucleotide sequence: TGTGCCAGCAGCCGTGGCCCGTCATCCACAGATACGCAGTATTTT. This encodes CASSRGPSSTDTQYF. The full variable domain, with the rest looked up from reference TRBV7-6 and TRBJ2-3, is GAGVSQSPRYKVTKRGQDVALRCDPISGHVSLYWYRQALGQGPEFLTYFNYEAQQDKSGLPNDRFSAERPEGSISTLTIQRTEQRDSAMYRCASSRGPSSTDTQYFGPGTRLTVL.

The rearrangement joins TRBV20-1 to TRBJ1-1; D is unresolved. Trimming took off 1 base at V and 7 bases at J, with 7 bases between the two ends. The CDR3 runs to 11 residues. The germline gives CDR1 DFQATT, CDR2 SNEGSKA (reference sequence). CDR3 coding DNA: TGCAGTGCTAGAGTAGGAGTTGAAGCTTTCTTT. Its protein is CSARVGVEAFF.

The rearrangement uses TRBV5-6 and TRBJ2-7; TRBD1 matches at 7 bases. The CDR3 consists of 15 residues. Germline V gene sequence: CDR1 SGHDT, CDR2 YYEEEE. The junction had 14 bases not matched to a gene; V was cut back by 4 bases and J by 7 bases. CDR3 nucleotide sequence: TGTGCCAGCAGCCCTCCTTATAGCTCAGGGGGAGAGCAGTACTTC. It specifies CASSPPYSSGGEQYF.